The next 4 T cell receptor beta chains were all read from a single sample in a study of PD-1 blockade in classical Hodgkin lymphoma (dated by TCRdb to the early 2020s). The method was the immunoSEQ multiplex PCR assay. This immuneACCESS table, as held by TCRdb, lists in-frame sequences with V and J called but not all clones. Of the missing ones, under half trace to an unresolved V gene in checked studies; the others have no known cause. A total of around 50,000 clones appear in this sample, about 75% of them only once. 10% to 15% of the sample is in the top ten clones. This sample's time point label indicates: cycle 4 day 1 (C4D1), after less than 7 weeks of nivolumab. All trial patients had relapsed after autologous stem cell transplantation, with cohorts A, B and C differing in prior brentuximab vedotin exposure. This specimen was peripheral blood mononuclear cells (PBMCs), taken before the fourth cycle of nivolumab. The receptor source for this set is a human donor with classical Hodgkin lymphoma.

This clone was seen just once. The CDR3 region is CASSPLAATGELFF. The CDR3 DNA reads TGTGCCAGCAGCCCCCTAGCTGCCACCGGGGAGCTGTTTTTT. The V gene is TRBV7-2, the J gene TRBJ2-2; the D gene is possibly TRBD2 (5 bases). CDR3 length equals 14 residues. V dropped 5 bases and J dropped 4 bases, with 11 bases sitting between them. Germline V gene data show CDR1 as SGHTA and CDR2 as FQGNSA.

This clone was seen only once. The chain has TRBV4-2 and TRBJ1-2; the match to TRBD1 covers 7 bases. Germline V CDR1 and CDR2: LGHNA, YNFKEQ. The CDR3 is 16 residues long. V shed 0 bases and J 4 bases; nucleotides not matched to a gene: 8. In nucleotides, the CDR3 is TGTGCCAGCAGCCAAGATGAGTCTGGGACAGCCTATGGCTACACCTTC. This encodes CASSQDESGTAYGYTF.

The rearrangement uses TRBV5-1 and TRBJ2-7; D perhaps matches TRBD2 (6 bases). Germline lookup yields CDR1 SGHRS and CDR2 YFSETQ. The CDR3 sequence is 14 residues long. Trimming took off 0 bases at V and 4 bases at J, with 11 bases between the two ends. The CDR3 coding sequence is TGCGCCAGCAGCTTGGACGGGAGTGGTTACGAGCAGTACTTC. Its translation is CASSLDGSGYEQYF.

CDR3 coding DNA: TGTGCCAGCAGCTTGCGAGGCGCCAACACCGGGGAGCTGTTTTTT. Its translation: CASSLRGANTGELFF. This chain connects TRBV5-4 to TRBJ2-2; D not certain. V dropped 1 base and J dropped 2 bases, with 9 bases sitting between them. The CDR3 is made up of 15 amino acids. The V gene's germline CDR1 is SGHNT and CDR2 YYREEE (reference sequence).